The rows below give T cell receptor beta chains drawn from one sample of a study of blood T cell repertoires in COVID-19. Using immunoSEQ multiplex PCR, the repertoire was profiled, and TCRdb retains in-frame clones only, with some absent. The sample lists approximately 46,000 clones, 86% occurring once. The sequenced sample was peripheral blood. The receptors originated from a man aged 55 to 70 with active or convalescent COVID-19. Both conserved end residues are part of each CDR3. The D gene is left open where the match is weak. Size is omitted from some rows. Given values are once, few, many or a class for expanded clones.

J gene: TRBJ1-1
D gene: NA
V gene: TRBV6-6
clone size: NA
CDR3 DNA: TGTGCCAGCGCGAACCCCATGGGGGGGACTCCTGAAGCTTTCTTT
CDR3 protein: CASANPMGGTPEAFF

J gene: TRBJ1-4
D gene: NA
V gene: TRBV15
clone size: NA
CDR3 DNA: TGTGCCACCAGCAGAGGGGGCGCGCGTGAAAAACTGTTTTTT
CDR3 protein: CATSRGGAREKLFF

J gene: TRBJ2-3
D gene: TRBD1
V gene: TRBV27
clone size: NA
CDR3 DNA: TGTGCCAGCAGGACAGGGGGCTTTAGGGATACGCAGTATTTT
CDR3 protein: CASRTGGFRDTQYF

J gene: TRBJ2-5
D gene: NA
V gene: TRBV24-1
clone size: NA
CDR3 DNA: TGTGCCACCAGTGCGTCAGGGTTGGTAGAGACCCAGTACTTC
CDR3 protein: CATSASGLVETQYF

J gene: TRBJ2-3
D gene: TRBD2
V gene: TRBV5-1
clone size: NA
CDR3 DNA: TGCGCCAGCAGCTTGTGGCGGGGGGGCGGCACAGATACGCAGTATTTT
CDR3 protein: CASSLWRGGGTDTQYF

J gene: TRBJ2-1
D gene: NA
V gene: TRBV28
clone size: NA
CDR3 DNA: TGTGCCAGCAGCCTGTACATTTACAATGAGCAGTTCTTC
CDR3 protein: CASSLYIYNEQFF

J gene: TRBJ1-5
D gene: NA
V gene: TRBV14
clone size: NA
CDR3 DNA: TGTGCCAGCAGCCAGGTAGCCCAGGGTGGGGGCAATCAGCCCCAGCATTTT
CDR3 protein: CASSQVAQGGGNQPQHF

J gene: TRBJ1-5
D gene: NA
V gene: TRBV2
clone size: once
CDR3 DNA: TGTGCCAGCAGTGCGGGGGAAAATCAGCCCCAGCATTTT
CDR3 protein: CASSAGENQPQHF

J gene: TRBJ1-2
D gene: NA
V gene: TRBV30
clone size: NA
CDR3 DNA: TGTGCCTGGAGTGCCTGGCAACCCGAAGCTAACTATGGCTACACCTTC
CDR3 protein: CAWSAWQPEANYGYTF

J gene: TRBJ1-3
D gene: NA
V gene: TRBV10-3
clone size: NA
CDR3 DNA: TGTGCCATCAGTGAGTCGATAAGCAGGGGAAACACCATATATTTT
CDR3 protein: CAISESISRGNTIYF

J gene: TRBJ2-3
D gene: NA
V gene: TRBV7-3
clone size: NA
CDR3 DNA: TGTGCCAGCAGCTCCCTCCCCGGTGATACGCAGTATTTT
CDR3 protein: CASSSLPGDTQYF

J gene: TRBJ1-2
D gene: TRBD1
V gene: TRBV6-4
clone size: NA
CDR3 DNA: TGTGCCAGCAGTGCCGAGACAGGGTCTGGCTACACCTTC
CDR3 protein: CASSAETGSGYTF

J gene: TRBJ2-1
D gene: NA
V gene: TRBV28
clone size: NA
CDR3 DNA: TGTGCCAGCCGACTTTGGGGGCAGGGGACCTACAATGAGCAGTTCTTC
CDR3 protein: CASRLWGQGTYNEQFF